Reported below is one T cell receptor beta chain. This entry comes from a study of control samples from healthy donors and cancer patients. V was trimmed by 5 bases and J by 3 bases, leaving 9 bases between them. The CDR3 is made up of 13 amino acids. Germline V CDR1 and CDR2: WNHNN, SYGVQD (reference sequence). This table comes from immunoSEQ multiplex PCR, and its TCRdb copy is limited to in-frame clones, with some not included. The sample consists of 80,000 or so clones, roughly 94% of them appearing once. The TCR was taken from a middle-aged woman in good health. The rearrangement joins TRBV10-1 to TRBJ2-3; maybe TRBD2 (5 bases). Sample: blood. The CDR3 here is CASSPGFTDTQYF. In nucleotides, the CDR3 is TGCGCCAGCAGTCCGGGGTTTACAGATACGCAGTATTTT.